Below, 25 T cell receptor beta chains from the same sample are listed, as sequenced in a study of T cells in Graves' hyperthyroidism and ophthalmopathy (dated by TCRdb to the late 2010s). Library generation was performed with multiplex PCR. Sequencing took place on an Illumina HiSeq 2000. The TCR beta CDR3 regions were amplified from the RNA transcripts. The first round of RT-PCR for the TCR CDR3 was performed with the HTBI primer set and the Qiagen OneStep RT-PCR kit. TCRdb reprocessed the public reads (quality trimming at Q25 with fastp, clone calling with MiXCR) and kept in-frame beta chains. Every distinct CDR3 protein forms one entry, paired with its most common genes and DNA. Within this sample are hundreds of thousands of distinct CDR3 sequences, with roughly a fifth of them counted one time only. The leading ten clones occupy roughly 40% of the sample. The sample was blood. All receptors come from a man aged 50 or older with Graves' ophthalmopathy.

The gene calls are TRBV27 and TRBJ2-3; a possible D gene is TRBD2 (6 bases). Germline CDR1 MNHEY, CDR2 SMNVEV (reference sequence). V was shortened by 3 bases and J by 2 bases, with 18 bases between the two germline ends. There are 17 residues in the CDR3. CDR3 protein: CASSFDSSGYATDTQYF. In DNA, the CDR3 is TGTGCCAGCAGTTTCGATAGTAGCGGATACGCCACAGATACGCAGTATTTT.

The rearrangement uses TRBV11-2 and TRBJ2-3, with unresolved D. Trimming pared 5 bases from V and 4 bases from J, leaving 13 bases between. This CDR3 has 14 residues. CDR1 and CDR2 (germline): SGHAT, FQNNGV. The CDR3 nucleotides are TGTGCCAGCAGCGCCGATGGGCTAGCAGATACGCAGTATTTT. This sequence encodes CASSADGLADTQYF.

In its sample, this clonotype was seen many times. The CDR3 nucleotides are TGTGCCAGCAGCTTGAGGTTGCGGGAGGTCGTCAATGAGCAGTTCTTC. It yields the protein CASSLRLREVVNEQFF. This chain links TRBV11-2 with TRBJ2-1, with 8 bases that match TRBD2. The trim removed 3 bases at V and 6 bases at J, leaving 10 bases unmatched. The germline V gene encodes CDR1 SGHAT and CDR2 FQNNGV. The CDR3 is made up of 16 amino acids.

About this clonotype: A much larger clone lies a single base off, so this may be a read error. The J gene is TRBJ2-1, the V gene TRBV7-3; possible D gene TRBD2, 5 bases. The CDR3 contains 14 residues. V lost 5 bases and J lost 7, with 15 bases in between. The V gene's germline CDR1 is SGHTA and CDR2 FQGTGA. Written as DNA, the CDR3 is TGTGCCAGCAGCCGCGAGGGAAGCGGAAATGAGCAGTTCTTC. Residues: CASSREGSGNEQFF. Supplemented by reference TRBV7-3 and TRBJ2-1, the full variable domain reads GAGVSQTPSNKVTEKGKYVELRCDPISGHTALYWYRQSLGQGPEFLIYFQGTGAADDSGLPNDRFFAVRPEGSVSTLKIQRTERGDSAVYLCASSREGSGNEQFFGPGTRLTVL.

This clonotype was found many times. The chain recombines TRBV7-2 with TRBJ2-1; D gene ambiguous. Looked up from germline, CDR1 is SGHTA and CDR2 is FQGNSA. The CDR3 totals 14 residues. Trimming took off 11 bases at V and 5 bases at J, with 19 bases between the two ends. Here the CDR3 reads CAVESGIFNNEQFF. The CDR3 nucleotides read TGTGCCGTTGAGAGTGGGATATTCAACAATGAGCAGTTCTTC.

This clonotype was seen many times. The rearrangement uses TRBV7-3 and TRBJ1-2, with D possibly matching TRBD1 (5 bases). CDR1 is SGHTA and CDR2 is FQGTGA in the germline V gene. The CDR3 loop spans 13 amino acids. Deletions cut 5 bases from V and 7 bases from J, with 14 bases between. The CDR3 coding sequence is TGTGCCAGCAGCCACCCGGGAGGGGCTGGCTACACCTTC. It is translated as CASSHPGGAGYTF.

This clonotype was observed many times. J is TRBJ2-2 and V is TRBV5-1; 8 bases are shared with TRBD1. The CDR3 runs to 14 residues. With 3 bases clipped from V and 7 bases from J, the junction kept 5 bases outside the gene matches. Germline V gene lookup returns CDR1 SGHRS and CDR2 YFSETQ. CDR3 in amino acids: CASSSGQEFGELFF. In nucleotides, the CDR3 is TGCGCCAGCAGCTCGGGACAGGAATTCGGGGAGCTGTTTTTT.

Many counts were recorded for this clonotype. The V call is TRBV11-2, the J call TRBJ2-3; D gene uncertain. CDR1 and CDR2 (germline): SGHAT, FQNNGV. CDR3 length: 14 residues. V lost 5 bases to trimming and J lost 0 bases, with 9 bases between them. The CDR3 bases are TGTGCCAGCAGCCGACTTTTTAGCACAGATACGCAGTATTTT. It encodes CASSRLFSTDTQYF.

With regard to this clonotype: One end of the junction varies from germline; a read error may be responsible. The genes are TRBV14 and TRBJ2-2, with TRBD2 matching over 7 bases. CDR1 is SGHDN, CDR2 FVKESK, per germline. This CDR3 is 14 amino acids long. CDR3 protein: CPSSRALAIGELFF. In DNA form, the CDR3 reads TGTCCCAGCAGCCGTGCACTAGCGATCGGGGAGCTGTTTTTT.

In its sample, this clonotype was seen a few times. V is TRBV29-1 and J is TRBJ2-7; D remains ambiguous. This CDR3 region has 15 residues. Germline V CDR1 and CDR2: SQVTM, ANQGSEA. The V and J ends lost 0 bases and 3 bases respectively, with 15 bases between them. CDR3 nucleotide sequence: TGCAGCGTTGAAGATGGTAGTCAGGCGAACTACGAGCAGTACTTC. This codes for CSVEDGSQANYEQYF.

The CDR3 bases are TGTGCCTGGAGGAACCGGGACCCCGGCCTGTCTGTGCAGTACTTC. Translation gives CAWRNRDPGLSVQYF. The J gene is TRBJ2-7, the V gene TRBV30; D possibly uses TRBD1 or TRBD2 (5 bases each). V shed 3 bases and J shed 9 bases, with 24 bases lying between them. The CDR3 runs 15 residues. In germline, CDR1 is GTSNPN, CDR2 SVGIG (reference sequence). Full variable domain (rest looked up from reference TRBV30 and TRBJ2-7): SQTIHQWPATLVQPVGSPLSLECTVEGTSNPNLYWYRQAAGRGLQLLFYSVGIGQISSEVPQNLSASRPQDRQFILSSKKLLLSDSGFYLCAWRNRDPGLSVQYFGPGTRLTVT.

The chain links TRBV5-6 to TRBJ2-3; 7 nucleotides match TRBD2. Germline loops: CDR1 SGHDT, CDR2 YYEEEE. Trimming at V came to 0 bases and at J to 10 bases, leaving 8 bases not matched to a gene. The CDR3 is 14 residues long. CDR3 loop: CASSLGGGSTSQYF. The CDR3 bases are TGTGCCAGCAGCTTGGGGGGAGGGAGTACGTCGCAGTATTTT.

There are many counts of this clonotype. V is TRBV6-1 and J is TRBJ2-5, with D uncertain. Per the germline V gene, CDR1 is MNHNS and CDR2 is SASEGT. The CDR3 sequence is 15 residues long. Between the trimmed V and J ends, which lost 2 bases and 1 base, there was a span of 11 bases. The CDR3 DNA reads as TGTGCCAGCAGTGAATTCGTTTCCCCCCAAGAGACCCAGTACTTC. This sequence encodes CASSEFVSPQETQYF.

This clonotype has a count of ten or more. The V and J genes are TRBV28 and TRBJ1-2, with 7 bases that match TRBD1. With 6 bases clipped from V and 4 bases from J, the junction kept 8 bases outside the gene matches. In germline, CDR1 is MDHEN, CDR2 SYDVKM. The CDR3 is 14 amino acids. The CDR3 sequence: CASRRRQGVYGYTF. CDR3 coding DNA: TGTGCCAGCAGACGACGACAGGGAGTCTATGGCTACACCTTC.

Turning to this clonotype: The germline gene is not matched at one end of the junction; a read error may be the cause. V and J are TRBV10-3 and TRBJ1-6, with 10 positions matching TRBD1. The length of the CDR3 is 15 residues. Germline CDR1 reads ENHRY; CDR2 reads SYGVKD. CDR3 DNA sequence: TGTGCCATCAGGGAGTCGGGACAGGGGAGTGCACCCCTCCACTTT. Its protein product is CAIRESGQGSAPLHF.

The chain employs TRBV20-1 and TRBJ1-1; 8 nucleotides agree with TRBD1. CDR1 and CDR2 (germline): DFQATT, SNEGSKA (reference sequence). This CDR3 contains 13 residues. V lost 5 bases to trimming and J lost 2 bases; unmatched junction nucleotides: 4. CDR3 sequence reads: CSAPGQGNTEAFF. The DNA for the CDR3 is TGCAGTGCTCCTGGACAGGGCAACACTGAAGCTTTCTTT.

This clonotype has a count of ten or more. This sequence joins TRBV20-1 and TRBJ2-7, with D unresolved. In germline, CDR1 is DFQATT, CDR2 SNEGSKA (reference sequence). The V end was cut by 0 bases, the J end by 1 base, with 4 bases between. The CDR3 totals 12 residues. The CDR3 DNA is TGCAGTGCTAGAGAACCTTCCTACGAGCAGTACTTC. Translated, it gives CSAREPSYEQYF.

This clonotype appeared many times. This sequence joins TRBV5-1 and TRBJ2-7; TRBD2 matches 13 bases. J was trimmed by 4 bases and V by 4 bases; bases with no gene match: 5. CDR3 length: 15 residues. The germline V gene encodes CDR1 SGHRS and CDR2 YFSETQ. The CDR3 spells CASSEGLAGPYEQYF. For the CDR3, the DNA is TGCGCCAGCAGCGAGGGACTAGCGGGGCCTTACGAGCAGTACTTC.

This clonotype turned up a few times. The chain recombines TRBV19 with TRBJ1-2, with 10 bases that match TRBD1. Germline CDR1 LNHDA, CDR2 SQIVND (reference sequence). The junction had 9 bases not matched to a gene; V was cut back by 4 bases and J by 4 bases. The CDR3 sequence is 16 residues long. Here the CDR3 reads CASSTQGDRGAYGYTF. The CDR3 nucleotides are TGTGCCAGTAGTACCCAAGGGGACAGGGGTGCCTATGGCTACACCTTC.

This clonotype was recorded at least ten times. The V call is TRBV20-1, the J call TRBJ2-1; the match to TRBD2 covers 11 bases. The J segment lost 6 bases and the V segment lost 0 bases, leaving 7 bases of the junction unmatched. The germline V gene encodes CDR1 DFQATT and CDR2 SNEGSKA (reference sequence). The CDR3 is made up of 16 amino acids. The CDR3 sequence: CSARDHSGRASNEQFF. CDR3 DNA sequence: TGCAGTGCTAGAGACCATAGCGGGAGGGCCAGCAATGAGCAGTTCTTC.

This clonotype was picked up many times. CDR3 region: CASSSRDSPYQETQYF. In DNA form, the CDR3 reads TGTGCCAGCAGCTCCCGGGACAGCCCGTACCAAGAGACCCAGTACTTC. This chain uses TRBV12-3 or TRBV12-4 with TRBJ2-5; 7 nucleotides line up with TRBD1. J lost 0 bases, V lost 6 bases, and 10 bases had no gene match. This CDR3 spans 16 amino acids.

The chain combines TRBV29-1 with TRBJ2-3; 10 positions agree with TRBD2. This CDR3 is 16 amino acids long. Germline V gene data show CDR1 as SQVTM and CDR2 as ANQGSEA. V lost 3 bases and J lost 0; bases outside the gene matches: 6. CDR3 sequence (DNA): TGCAGCGTTGATAAACTAGCGGGAAGTAGCACAGATACGCAGTATTTT. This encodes CSVDKLAGSSTDTQYF.

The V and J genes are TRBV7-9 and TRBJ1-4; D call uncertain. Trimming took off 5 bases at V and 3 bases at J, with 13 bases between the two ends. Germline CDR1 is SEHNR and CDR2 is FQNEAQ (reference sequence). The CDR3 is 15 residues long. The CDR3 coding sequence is TGTGCCAGCAGCCCAGGAGGGAAATCTAATGAAAAACTGTTTTTT. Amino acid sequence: CASSPGGKSNEKLFF.

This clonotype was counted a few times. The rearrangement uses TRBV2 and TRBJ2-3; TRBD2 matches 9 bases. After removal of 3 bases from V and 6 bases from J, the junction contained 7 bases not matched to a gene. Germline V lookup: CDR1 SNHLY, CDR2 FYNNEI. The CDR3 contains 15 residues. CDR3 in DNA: TGTGCCAGCAGTGACCCAGCGGGAGGATCGGATACGCAGTATTTT. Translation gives CASSDPAGGSDTQYF. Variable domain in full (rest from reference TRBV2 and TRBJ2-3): EPEVTQTPSHQVTQMGQEVILRCVPISNHLYFYWYRQILGQKVEFLVSFYNNEISEKSEIFDDQFSVERPDGSNFTLKIRSTKLEDSAMYFCASSDPAGGSDTQYFGPGTRLTVL.

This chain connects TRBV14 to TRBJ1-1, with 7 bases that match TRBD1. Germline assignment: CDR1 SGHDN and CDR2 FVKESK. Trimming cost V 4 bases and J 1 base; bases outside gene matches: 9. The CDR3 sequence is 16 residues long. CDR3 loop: CASSLIRDSGNTEAFF. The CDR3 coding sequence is TGTGCCAGCAGCCTGATACGGGACAGTGGGAACACTGAAGCTTTCTTT. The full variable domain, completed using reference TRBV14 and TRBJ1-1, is EAGVTQFPSHSVIEKGQTVTLRCDPISGHDNLYWYRRVMGKEIKFLLHFVKESKQDESGMPNNRFLAERTGGTYSTLKVQPAELEDSGVYFCASSLIRDSGNTEAFFGQGTRLTVV.